The 14 T cell receptor beta chains given below trace back to one sample, sequenced in a study of vaccination and CD4 T cells after COVID-19. Their cognate antigens are unknown. Cultured CD4+ T cell DNA underwent sequencing with the Oncomine TCR Beta short-read assay. TCRdb fed the PCR reads into MiXCR, producing one record per CDR3 protein. The table lists about 27,000 distinct CDR3 sequences, about 66% of them singletons, with about a sixth in the top ten. Treatment in this sample: roughly ten-day PBMC culture with coronavirus spike peptide pools or control peptides (ViraFEST assay). The sample in question was CD4+ T cells from blood, cultured in vitro, obtained after SARS-CoV-2 vaccination. These receptors were taken from a human donor who received a COVID-19 vaccine.

The rearrangement links TRBV6-5 to TRBJ1-5; D not certain. The V gene's germline CDR1 is MNHEY and CDR2 SVGAGI. CDR3 length: 15 amino acids. V lost 2 bases and J lost 6, with 14 bases in between. CDR3 in DNA: TGTGCCAGCAGTTACCGATATAGGGAAGGTCAGCCCCAGCATTTT. Its translation is CASSYRYREGQPQHF.

This chain joins TRBV7-2 and TRBJ1-1, with D maybe TRBD1 (6 bases). Germline V gene lookup returns CDR1 SGHTA and CDR2 FQGNSA. V lost 2 bases and J lost 1, with 8 bases in between. The CDR3 is 14 residues long. CDR3 DNA sequence: TGTGCCAGCAGCTTACAGGGGCCGAACACTGAAGCTTTCTTT. This sequence encodes CASSLQGPNTEAFF. Full variable domain (outside the CDR3, taken from reference TRBV7-2 and TRBJ1-1): GAGVSQSPSNKVTEKGKDVELRCDPISGHTALYWYRQSLGQGLEFLIYFQGNSAPDKSGLPSDRFSAERTGGSVSTLTIQRTQQEDSAVYLCASSLQGPNTEAFFGQGTRLTVV.

V usage is TRBV6-1 and J usage is TRBJ2-5, with D unresolved. The V gene's germline CDR1 is MNHNS and CDR2 SASEGT. CDR3 length: 12 amino acids. V lost 1 base to trimming and J lost 5 bases, with 5 bases between them. The CDR3 sequence: CASSEVGETQYF. In DNA, the CDR3 is TGTGCCAGCAGTGAAGTTGGGGAGACCCAGTACTTC.

A few counts support this clonotype. CDR3 sequence (DNA): TGTGCCTGGAGTTATTATGAATCCCTTGACTATGGCTACACCTTC. This sequence encodes CAWSYYESLDYGYTF. J is TRBJ1-2 and V is TRBV30; D is undetermined. The CDR3 runs 15 residues. Germline V gene data show CDR1 as GTSNPN and CDR2 as SVGIG (reference sequence). V dropped 2 bases and J dropped 3 bases, with 16 bases sitting between them.

The gene calls are TRBV5-4 and TRBJ1-2, with TRBD1 matching over 8 bases. Germline values: CDR1 SGHNT, CDR2 YYREEE (reference sequence). J was trimmed by 3 bases and V by 4 bases; bases with no gene match: 14. This CDR3 has 17 amino acids. The CDR3 DNA follows: TGTGCCAGCAGCCCCTTCGGCCGATCGACAGGGGACTATGGCTACACCTTC. This gives the protein CASSPFGRSTGDYGYTF.

The CDR3 sequence is CSAREWTSGVTDTQYF. In DNA, the CDR3 is TGCAGTGCTAGAGAATGGACTAGCGGGGTCACAGATACGCAGTATTTT. This sequence joins TRBV20-1 and TRBJ2-3, with 12 bases matching TRBD2. The CDR3 consists of 16 residues. Per the germline V gene, CDR1 is DFQATT and CDR2 is SNEGSKA (reference sequence). The trim removed 0 bases at V and 2 bases at J, leaving 3 bases unmatched.

The J gene is TRBJ1-2, the V gene TRBV14; the D gene is possibly TRBD1 (5 bases). V was pared by 4 bases and J by 1 base, with 13 bases between. CDR1 SGHDN and CDR2 FVKESK come from the germline V gene. This CDR3 has 15 amino acids. Here the CDR3 reads CASSPGAGFNYGYTF. The CDR3, as DNA: TGTGCCAGCAGCCCCGGGGCAGGCTTTAACTATGGCTACACCTTC.

The V gene is TRBV19, the J gene TRBJ1-1; 7 nucleotides match TRBD1. The CDR3 is 16 residues long. V gave up 4 bases and J gave up 1 base; unmatched junction bases: 9. Germline CDR1 and CDR2: LNHDA and SQIVND (reference sequence). CDR3 sequence (DNA): TGTGCCAGTAGTAACGAGCAGGGGGGCCCGAACACTGAAGCTTTCTTT. It specifies CASSNEQGGPNTEAFF.

The chain joins TRBV30 to TRBJ1-6, with a weak D call TRBD1 (6 bases). CDR1 is GTSNPN, CDR2 SVGIG, per germline (reference sequence). V was shortened by 2 bases and J by 6 bases, with 11 bases between the two germline ends. This CDR3 has 14 residues. CDR3 sequence reads: CAWSIQGTNSPLHF. In DNA form, the CDR3 reads TGTGCCTGGAGTATACAGGGCACTAATTCACCCCTCCACTTT. Full variable domain (rest looked up from reference TRBV30 and TRBJ1-6): SQTIHQWPATLVQPVGSPLSLECTVEGTSNPNLYWYRQAAGRGLQLLFYSVGIGQISSEVPQNLSASRPQDRQFILSSKKLLLSDSGFYLCAWSIQGTNSPLHFGNGTRLTVT.

This clonotype has just a few counts. The genes are TRBV2 and TRBJ2-5, with a weak D call TRBD2 (6 bases). Trimming cost V 8 bases and J 1 base, with 17 bases left between them. The CDR3 runs to 15 residues. Per germline, CDR1 SNHLY and CDR2 FYNNEI. For the CDR3, the DNA is TGTGCCAGCCACGAACCCGGGACTTCCCAAGAGACCCAGTACTTC. It codes for CASHEPGTSQETQYF. The whole variable domain, remainder taken from reference TRBV2 and TRBJ2-5, is EPEVTQTPSHQVTQMGQEVILRCVPISNHLYFYWYRQILGQKVEFLVSFYNNEISEKSEIFDDQFSVERPDGSNFTLKIRSTKLEDSAMYFCASHEPGTSQETQYFGPGTRLLVL.

This chain connects TRBV7-8 to TRBJ2-7; D unresolved. CDR1 SGHVS and CDR2 FQNEAQ come from the germline V gene. The ends were cut back, 5 bases at V and 6 bases at J, with 17 bases in the middle. The CDR3 is 14 amino acids. For the CDR3, the DNA is TGTGCCAGCAGCACGTGGACCTTCCTCGTCGAGCAGTACTTC. Translation gives CASSTWTFLVEQYF.

In this sample, this clonotype turned up a few times. The chain recombines TRBV27 with TRBJ1-6, with D tentatively TRBD1 (5 bases). Germline CDR1 and CDR2: MNHEY and SMNVEV (reference sequence). V lost 4 bases and J lost 0, with 25 bases in between. The CDR3 is 21 residues long. The CDR3 DNA reads as TGTGCCAGCAGTTCTCGACCCGGGACGTGGGTGAGCAGCTCCTATAATTCACCCCTCCACTTT. It codes for CASSSRPGTWVSSSYNSPLHF.

This rearrangement joins TRBV10-2 to TRBJ1-5; TRBD1 agrees at 12 bases. Trimming took 7 bases from V and 6 from J; bases not matched to a gene: 13. The CDR3 covers 17 residues. Germline lookup yields CDR1 WSHSY and CDR2 SAAADI. The CDR3 region is CASTVPGQGAITQPQHF. As DNA, the CDR3 is TGCGCCAGCACCGTCCCGGGACAGGGGGCGATCACTCAGCCCCAGCATTTT.

The gene calls are TRBV6-1 and TRBJ1-2; 11 bases are a match to TRBD1. The length of the CDR3 is 16 residues. Germline CDR1 MNHNS, CDR2 SASEGT. V dropped 6 bases and J dropped 2; count of bases not matched to a gene: 8. The DNA of the CDR3 is TGTGCCAGCAGACCTAACGGACAGGGGGCCAACTATGGCTACACCTTC. This sequence encodes CASRPNGQGANYGYTF.